This T cell receptor (beta chain) is from a study of blood T cells in healthy people across ages. PBMCs, at least 6.5 million per sample, were isolated. Germline V gene sequence: CDR1 DFQATT, CDR2 SNEGSKA (reference sequence). CDR3 size: 20 residues. Through a sample-barcoded 5' primer and a J-beta primer mix, a second PCR was run for roughly 7 to 12 cycles. The authors tagged each cDNA molecule using a template-switch adaptor with 12 random nucleotides. TCRdb passed the 5' RACE reads through MiXCR, listing each CDR3 protein once. The sample yields roughly 2 million distinct CDR3 sequences, approximately 50% seen once.

The clonotype comes from a woman aged 40 to 49 in good health. Input material: blood. The chain recombines TRBV20-1 with TRBJ2-1, with TRBD2 identical over 14 bases. Judging by the DNA end, TRBJ2-7 fits better; the J call may be wrong. CDR3 loop: CSARDPRPTSGGAQYNEQYF. The DNA for the CDR3 is TGCAGTGCTAGAGACCCACGGCCGACTAGCGGGGGGGCACAATACAATGAGCAGTACTTC.